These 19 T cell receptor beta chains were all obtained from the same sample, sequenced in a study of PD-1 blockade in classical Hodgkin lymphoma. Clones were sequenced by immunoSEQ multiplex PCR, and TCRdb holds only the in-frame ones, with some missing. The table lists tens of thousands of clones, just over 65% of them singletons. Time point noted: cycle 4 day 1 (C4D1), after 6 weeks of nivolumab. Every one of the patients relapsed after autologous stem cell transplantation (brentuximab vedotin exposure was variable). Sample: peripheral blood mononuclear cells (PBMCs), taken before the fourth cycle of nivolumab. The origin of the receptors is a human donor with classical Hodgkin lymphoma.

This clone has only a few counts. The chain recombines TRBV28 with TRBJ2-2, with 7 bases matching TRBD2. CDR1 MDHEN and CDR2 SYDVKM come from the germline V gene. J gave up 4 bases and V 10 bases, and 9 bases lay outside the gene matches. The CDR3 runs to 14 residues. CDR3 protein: CATPGLDGTGELFF. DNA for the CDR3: TGTGCCACCCCTGGACTAGATGGCACCGGGGAGCTGTTTTTT.

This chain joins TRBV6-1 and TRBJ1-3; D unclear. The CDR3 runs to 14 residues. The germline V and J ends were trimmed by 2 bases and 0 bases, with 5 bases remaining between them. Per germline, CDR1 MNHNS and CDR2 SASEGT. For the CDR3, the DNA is TGTGCCAGCAGTGAACGGCTCTCTGGAAACACCATATATTTT. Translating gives CASSERLSGNTIYF.

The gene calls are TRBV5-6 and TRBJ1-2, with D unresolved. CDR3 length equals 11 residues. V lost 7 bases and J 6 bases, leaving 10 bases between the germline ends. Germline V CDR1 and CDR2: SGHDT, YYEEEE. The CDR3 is CASGRGDGYTF. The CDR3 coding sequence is TGTGCCAGCGGCCGTGGGGATGGCTACACCTTC.

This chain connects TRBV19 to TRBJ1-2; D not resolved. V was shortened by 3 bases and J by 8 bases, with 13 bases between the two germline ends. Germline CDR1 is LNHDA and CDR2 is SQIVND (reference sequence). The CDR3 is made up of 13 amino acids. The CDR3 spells CASSITGERGYTF. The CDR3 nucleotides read TGTGCCAGTAGTATTACGGGCGAGAGGGGCTACACCTTC.

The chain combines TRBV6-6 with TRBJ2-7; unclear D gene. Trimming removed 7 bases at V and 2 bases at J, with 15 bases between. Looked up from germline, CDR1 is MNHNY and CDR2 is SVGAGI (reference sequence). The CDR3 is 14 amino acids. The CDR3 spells CASTPYIGAYEQYF. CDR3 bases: TGTGCCAGCACCCCGTACATCGGTGCCTACGAGCAGTACTTC.

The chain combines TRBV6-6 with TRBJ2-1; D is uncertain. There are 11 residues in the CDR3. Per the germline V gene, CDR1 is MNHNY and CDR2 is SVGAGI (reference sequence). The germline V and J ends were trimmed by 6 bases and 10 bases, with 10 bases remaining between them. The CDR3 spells CASRAGLEQFF. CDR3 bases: TGTGCCAGCAGGGCAGGATTAGAGCAGTTCTTC.

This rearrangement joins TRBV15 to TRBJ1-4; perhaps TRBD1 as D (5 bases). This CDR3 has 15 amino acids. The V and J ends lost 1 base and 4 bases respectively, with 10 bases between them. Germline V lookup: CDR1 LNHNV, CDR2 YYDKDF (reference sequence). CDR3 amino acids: CATSRVGRDNEKLFF. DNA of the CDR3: TGTGCCACCAGCAGAGTGGGGCGTGATAATGAAAAACTGTTTTTT.

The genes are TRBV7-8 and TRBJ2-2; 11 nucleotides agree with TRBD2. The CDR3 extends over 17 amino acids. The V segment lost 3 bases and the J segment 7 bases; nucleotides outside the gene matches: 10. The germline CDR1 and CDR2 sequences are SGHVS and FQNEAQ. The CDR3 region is CASSFVLAGARGGELFF. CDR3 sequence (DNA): TGTGCCAGCAGCTTCGTACTAGCGGGGGCGCGGGGCGGGGAGCTGTTTTTT.

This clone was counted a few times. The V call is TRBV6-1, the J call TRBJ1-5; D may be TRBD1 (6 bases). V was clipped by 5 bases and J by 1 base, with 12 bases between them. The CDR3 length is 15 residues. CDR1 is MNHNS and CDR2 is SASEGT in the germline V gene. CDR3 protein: CASSQTTGSNQPQHF. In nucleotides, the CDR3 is TGTGCCAGCAGTCAGACAACAGGGAGCAATCAGCCCCAGCATTTT.

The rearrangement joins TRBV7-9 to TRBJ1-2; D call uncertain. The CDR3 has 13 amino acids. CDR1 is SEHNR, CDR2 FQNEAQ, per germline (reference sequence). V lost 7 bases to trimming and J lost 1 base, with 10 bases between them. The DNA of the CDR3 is TGTGCCAGCAACCAACAGAGTAACTATGGCTACACCTTC. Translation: CASNQQSNYGYTF.

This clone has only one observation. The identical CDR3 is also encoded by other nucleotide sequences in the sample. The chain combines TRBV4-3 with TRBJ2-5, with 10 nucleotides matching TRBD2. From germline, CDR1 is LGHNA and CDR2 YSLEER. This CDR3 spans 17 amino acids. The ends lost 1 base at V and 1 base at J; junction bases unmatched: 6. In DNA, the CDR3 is TGCGCCAGCAGCCAAGGGCGTGGACTAGCGGTCCAAGAGACCCAGTACTTC. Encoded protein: CASSQGRGLAVQETQYF.

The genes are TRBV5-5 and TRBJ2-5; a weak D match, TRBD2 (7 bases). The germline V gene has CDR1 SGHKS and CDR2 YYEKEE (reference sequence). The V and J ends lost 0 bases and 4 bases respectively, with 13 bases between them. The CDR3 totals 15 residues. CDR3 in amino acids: CASSLDGGQGETQYF. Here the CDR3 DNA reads TGTGCCAGCAGCTTGGACGGGGGGCAAGGAGAGACCCAGTACTTC.

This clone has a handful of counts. The CDR3 is CASSFDGRGRTGELFF. Written as DNA, the CDR3 is TGTGCCAGCAGCTTTGATGGCAGGGGGCGTACCGGGGAGCTGTTTTTT. The V gene is TRBV7-9, the J gene TRBJ2-2; TRBD1 agrees at 8 bases. Germline V gene lookup returns CDR1 SEHNR and CDR2 FQNEAQ (reference sequence). This CDR3 region has 16 residues. V lost 3 bases and J lost 5; bases outside the gene matches: 8.

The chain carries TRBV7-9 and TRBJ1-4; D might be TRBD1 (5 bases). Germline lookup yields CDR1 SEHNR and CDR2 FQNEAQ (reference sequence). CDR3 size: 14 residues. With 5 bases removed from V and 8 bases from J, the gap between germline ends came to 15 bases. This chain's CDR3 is CASSQQVSDEKLFF. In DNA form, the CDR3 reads TGTGCCAGCAGCCAACAGGTTTCGGACGAAAAACTGTTTTTT.

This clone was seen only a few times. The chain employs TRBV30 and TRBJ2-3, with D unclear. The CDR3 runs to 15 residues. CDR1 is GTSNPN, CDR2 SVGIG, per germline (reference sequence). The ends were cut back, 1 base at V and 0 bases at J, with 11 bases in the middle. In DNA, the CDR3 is TGTGCCTGGAGTGGAGGTAACCCGAGCACAGATACGCAGTATTTT. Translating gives CAWSGGNPSTDTQYF.

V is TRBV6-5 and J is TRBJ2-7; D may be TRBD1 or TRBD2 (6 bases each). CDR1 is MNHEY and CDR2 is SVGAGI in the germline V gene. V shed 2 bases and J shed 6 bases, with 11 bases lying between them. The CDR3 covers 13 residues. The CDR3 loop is CASSYQEGGEQYF. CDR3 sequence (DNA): TGTGCCAGCAGTTACCAGGAGGGGGGCGAGCAGTACTTC.

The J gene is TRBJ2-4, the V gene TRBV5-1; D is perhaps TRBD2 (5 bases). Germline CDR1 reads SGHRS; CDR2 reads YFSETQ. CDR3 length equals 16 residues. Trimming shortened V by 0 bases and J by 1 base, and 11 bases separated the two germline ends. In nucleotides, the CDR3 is TGCGCCAGCAGCTTGGGTAATAGCGAGGCCAAAAACATTCAGTACTTC. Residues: CASSLGNSEAKNIQYF. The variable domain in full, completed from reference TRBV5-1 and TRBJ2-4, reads KAGVTQTPRYLIKTRGQQVTLSCSPISGHRSVSWYQQTPGQGLQFLFEYFSETQRNKGNFPGRFSGRQFSNSRSEMNVSTLELGDSALYLCASSLGNSEAKNIQYFGAGTRLSVL.

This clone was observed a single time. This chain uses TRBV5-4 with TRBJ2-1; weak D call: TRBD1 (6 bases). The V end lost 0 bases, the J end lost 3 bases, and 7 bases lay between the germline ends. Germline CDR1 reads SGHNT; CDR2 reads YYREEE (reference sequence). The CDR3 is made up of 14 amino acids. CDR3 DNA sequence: TGTGCCAGCAGCTTGGGGACAGTCTACAATGAGCAGTTCTTC. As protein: CASSLGTVYNEQFF.

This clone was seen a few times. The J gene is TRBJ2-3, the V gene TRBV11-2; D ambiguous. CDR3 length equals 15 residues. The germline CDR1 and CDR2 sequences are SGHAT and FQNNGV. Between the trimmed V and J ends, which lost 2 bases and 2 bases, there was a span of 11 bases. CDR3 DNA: TGTGCCAGCAGCTTATTCCAGCGAGCCACAGATACGCAGTATTTT. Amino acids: CASSLFQRATDTQYF. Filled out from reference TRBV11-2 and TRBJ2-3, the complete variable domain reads EAGVAQSPRYKIIEKRQSVAFWCNPISGHATLYWYQQILGQGPKLLIQFQNNGVVDDSQLPKDRFSAERLKGVDSTLKIQPAKLEDSAVYLCASSLFQRATDTQYFGPGTRLTVL.